The rows below give T cell receptor beta chains drawn from one sample of a study of STAT5B mutations in CD4+ large granular lymphocyte leukemia. Profiled with immunoSEQ multiplex PCR; TCRdb holds only in-frame clones, not every one. The sample records tens of thousands of clones, roughly 78% being singletons. The sample was CD4+ T cells from blood buffy coats. The receptors shown here come from a human donor in good health. Both conserved end residues are part of each CDR3. The order of the fields is D gene, clone size, CDR3 length, V gene, J gene, CDR3 protein, CDR3 DNA. The D gene is left open where the match is weak. Clone size is shown for a subset of rows, as once, few, many or a class of expanded clone.

>TRBD2|.|16|TRBV29-1|TRBJ2-7
CSVSGLAGRSSYEQYF
TGCAGCGTTTCCGGACTAGCGGGCAGGAGCTCCTACGAGCAGTACTTC
>.|.|15|TRBV6-1|TRBJ2-7
CASSEYWGTPYEQYF
TGTGCCAGCAGTGAATATTGGGGGACACCCTACGAGCAGTACTTC
>.|.|13|TRBV5-8|TRBJ1-5
CASSRLFNQPQHF
TGTGCCAGCAGCCGACTTTTCAATCAGCCCCAGCATTTT
>TRBD1|.|14|TRBV7-3|TRBJ1-6
CASSDGQGNSPLHF
TGTGCCAGCAGCGATGGACAGGGAAATTCACCCCTCCACTTT
>.|.|15|TRBV2|TRBJ2-2
CASSEVHTNTGELFF
TGTGCCAGCAGTGAAGTCCACACGAACACCGGGGAGCTGTTTTTT
>TRBD2|.|15|TRBV13|TRBJ2-1
CASRAGGSNYNEQFF
TGTGCCAGCAGGGCGGGGGGATCGAATTACAATGAGCAGTTCTTC
>.|.|15|TRBV19|TRBJ1-1
CASSVNREWSTEAFF
TGTGCCAGTAGTGTAAACAGGGAGTGGAGCACTGAAGCTTTCTTT
>.|.|14|TRBV5-4|TRBJ1-4
CASSLGPTNEKLFF
TGTGCCAGCAGCTTGGGCCCAACTAATGAAAAACTGTTTTTT
>.|.|18|TRBV28|TRBJ1-4
CASSSTTTGVATNEKLFF
TGTGCCAGCAGTTCTACCACGACCGGTGTTGCAACTAATGAAAAACTGTTTTTT
>.|few|15|TRBV14|TRBJ1-1
CASSPGPSRNTEAFF
TGTGCCAGCAGCCCGGGGCCGAGCCGGAACACTGAAGCTTTCTTT
>.|once|11|TRBV20-1|TRBJ1-5
CSVGGGQPQHF
TGCAGTGTAGGGGGAGGTCAGCCCCAGCATTTT
>.|.|14|TRBV27|TRBJ1-5
CASSFRQSNQPQHF
TGTGCCAGCAGTTTTAGACAGAGCAATCAGCCCCAGCATTTT
>TRBD2|few|18|TRBV11-2|TRBJ2-7
CASSSRASGVLASYEQYF
TGTGCCAGCAGCTCAAGGGCCAGCGGGGTCCTGGCGTCCTACGAGCAGTACTTC
>.|.|11|TRBV18|TRBJ2-7
CASSPGHEQYF
TGTGCCAGCTCACCGGGCCACGAGCAGTACTTC
>TRBD1|few|13|TRBV25-1|TRBJ1-5
CASGDRGNQPQHF
TGTGCCAGCGGGGACAGGGGCAATCAGCCCCAGCATTTT
>.|.|14|TRBV28|TRBJ1-5
CASSLGTGNQPQHF
TGTGCCAGCAGTTTAGGTACAGGCAATCAGCCCCAGCATTTT
>TRBD1|.|15|TRBV18|TRBJ1-5
CASSDRGEVNQPQHF
TGTGCCAGCTCAGACAGGGGCGAGGTCAATCAGCCCCAGCATTTT
>.|.|14|TRBV28|TRBJ2-7
CASRLGGNTYEQYF
TGTGCCAGCAGGCTTGGGGGGAATACCTACGAGCAGTACTTC
>TRBD1|.|13|TRBV2|TRBJ1-1
CASSEDRGTEAFF
TGTGCCAGCAGTGAGGACAGGGGCACTGAAGCTTTCTTT
>.|.|14|TRBV25-1|TRBJ1-6
CASSEWDFGSPLHF
TGTGCCAGCAGTGAATGGGACTTTGGTTCACCCCTCCACTTT